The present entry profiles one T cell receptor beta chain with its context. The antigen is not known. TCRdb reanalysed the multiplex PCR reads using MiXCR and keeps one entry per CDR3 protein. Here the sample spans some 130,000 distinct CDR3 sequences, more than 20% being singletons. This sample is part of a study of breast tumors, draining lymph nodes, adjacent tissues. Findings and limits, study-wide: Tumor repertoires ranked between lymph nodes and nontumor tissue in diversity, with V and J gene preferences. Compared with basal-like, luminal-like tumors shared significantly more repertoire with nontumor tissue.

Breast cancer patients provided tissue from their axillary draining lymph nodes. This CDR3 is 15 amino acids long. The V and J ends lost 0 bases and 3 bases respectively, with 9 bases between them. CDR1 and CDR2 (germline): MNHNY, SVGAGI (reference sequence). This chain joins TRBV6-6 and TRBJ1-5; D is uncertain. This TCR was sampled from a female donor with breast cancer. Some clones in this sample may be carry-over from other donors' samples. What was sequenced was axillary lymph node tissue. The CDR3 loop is CASSYSGSLNQPQHF. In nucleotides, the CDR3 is TGTGCCAGCAGTTACTCGGGTTCCCTCAATCAGCCCCAGCATTTT.